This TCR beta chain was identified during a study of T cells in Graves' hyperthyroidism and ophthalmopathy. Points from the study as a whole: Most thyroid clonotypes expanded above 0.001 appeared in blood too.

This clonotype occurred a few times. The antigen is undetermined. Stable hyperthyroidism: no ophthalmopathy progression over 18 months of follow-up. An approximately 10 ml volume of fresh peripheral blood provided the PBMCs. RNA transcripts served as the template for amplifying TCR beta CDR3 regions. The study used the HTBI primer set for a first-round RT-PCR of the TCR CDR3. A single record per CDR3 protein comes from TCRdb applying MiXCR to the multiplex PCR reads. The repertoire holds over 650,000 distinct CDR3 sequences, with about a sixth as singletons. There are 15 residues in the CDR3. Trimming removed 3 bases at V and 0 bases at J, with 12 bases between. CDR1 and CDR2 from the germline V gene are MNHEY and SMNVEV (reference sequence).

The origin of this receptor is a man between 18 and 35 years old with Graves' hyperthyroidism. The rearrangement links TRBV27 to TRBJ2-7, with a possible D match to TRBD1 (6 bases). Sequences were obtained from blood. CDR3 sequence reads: CASSFGDRFSYEQYF. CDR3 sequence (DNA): TGTGCCAGCAGTTTCGGCGACAGGTTCTCCTACGAGCAGTACTTC.